This T cell receptor beta chain is drawn from a study of blood T cell repertoires in COVID-19. In the study overall: PBMCs, B-cell-depleted T cells, or T cells provided the cDNA or gDNA that made up the material.

Losses at the gene ends were 2 bases for V and 0 bases for J; bases not matched to a gene: 2. The CDR3 has 14 residues. The germline V gene encodes CDR1 SGHRS and CDR2 YFSETQ. Profiled with immunoSEQ multiplex PCR; TCRdb holds only in-frame clones, not every one. The sample carries under 250,000 clones, approximately 82% recorded once. This clone was seen a handful of times. This sequence joins TRBV5-1 and TRBJ2-7; 7 positions agree with TRBD1. This TCR was sampled from a woman between 40 and 50 years old with acute or convalescent COVID-19. Sequencing used peripheral blood. In DNA, the CDR3 is TGCGCCAGCAGCTTATGGACAGGCTCCTACGAGCAGTACTTC. Translated: CASSLWTGSYEQYF.